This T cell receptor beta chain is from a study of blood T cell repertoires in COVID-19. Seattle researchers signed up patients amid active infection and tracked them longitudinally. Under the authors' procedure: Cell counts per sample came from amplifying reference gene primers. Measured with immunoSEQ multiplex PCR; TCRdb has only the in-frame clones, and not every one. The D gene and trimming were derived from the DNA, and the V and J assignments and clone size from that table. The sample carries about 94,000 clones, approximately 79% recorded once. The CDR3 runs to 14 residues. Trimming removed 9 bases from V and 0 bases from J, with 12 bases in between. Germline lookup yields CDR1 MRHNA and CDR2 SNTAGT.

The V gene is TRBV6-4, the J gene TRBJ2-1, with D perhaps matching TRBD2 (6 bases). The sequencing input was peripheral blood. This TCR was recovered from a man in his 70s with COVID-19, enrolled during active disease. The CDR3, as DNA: TGTGCCAGGAGGGACTGCGGCTCCTACAATGAGCAGTTCTTC. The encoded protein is CARRDCGSYNEQFF.